The entry below describes one TCR beta chain. Profiling relied on immunoSEQ multiplex PCR, and the TCRdb table lists in-frame clones only, not all of them. The data show about 660,000 clones, with around nine tenths seen just once and about 0.01% held by the top ten. This sample was included in a study of shared T cell receptors in the human thymus. V lost 0 bases and J lost 0; bases outside the gene matches: 7. This CDR3 region has 17 residues. Germline-derived CDR1 and CDR2 are SQVTM and ANQGSEA. The same sample was also used in a study of human thymus T cells. That paper states: Infants, healthy and Finnish, who were having corrective surgery for congenital heart defects served as donors. It was from resections taken during corrective heart surgery that the thymus tissue came. There appeared to be biased usage of V and J genes in thymic and blood repertoires. The related literature has documented a marked overlap of thymic repertoires among unrelated individuals.

Sequencing was performed on thymocytes. The clonotype comes from a boy younger than two with a congenital heart defect. The chain is built from TRBV29-1 and TRBJ2-1; 8 bases match TRBD2. The CDR3 spells CSVEETGGGSSYNEQFF. CDR3 coding DNA: TGCAGCGTTGAAGAAACGGGAGGGGGAAGCTCCTACAATGAGCAGTTCTTC.